This TCR beta chain was recorded in a study of breast tumors, draining lymph nodes, adjacent tissues. Notes on the study in general: Findings are consistent with lymph node origin and intratumoral expansion of most tumor T cells. Tumors had less TCR diversity than lymph nodes, more than nontumor tissue. Tumor and nontumor repertoires were significantly more similar in luminal-like than in basal-like breast cancer.

This clonotype occurred many times. Its antigen is not known. A single record per CDR3 protein comes from TCRdb applying MiXCR to the multiplex PCR reads. Of about 89,000 distinct CDR3 sequences in the sample, 25% to 35% are singletons; the top ten hold 8.1%. Breast cancer patients provided tissue from their axillary draining lymph nodes. Source material: axillary lymph node tissue. The receptor was isolated from a female donor with breast cancer. Some clones in this sample may be carry-over from other donors' samples.

As DNA, the CDR3 is TGCAGTGCTAGAGCCCGACGTGGGGCGGGAGGTCAAGATACGCAGTATTTT. Amino acid sequence: CSARARRGAGGQDTQYF. The V gene is TRBV20-1, the J gene TRBJ2-3, with 8 bases matching TRBD2. Germline CDR1 DFQATT, CDR2 SNEGSKA (reference sequence). The V gene end was trimmed by 1 base and the J gene end by 5 bases; junction bases not matched to a gene: 14. There are 17 residues in the CDR3.